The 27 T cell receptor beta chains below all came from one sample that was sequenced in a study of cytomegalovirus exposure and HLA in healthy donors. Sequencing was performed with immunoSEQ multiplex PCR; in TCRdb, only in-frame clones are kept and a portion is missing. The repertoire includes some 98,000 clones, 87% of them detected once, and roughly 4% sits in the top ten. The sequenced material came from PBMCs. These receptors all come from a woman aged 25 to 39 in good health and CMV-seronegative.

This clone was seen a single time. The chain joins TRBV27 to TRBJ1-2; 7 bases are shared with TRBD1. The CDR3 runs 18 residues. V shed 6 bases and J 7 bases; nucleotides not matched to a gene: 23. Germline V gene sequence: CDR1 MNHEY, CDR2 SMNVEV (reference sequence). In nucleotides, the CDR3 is TGTGCCAGCAGACCTAACCGTTCAGGAGGGGGCGCAGCCGGTGGCTACACCTTC. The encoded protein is CASRPNRSGGGAAGGYTF.

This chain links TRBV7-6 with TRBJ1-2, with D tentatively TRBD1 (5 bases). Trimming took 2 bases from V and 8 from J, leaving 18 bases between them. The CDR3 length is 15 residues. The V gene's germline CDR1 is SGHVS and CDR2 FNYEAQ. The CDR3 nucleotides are TGTGCCAGCAGCTTAAGTATCCGGGGGGAATCAGGCTACACCTTC. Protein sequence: CASSLSIRGESGYTF.

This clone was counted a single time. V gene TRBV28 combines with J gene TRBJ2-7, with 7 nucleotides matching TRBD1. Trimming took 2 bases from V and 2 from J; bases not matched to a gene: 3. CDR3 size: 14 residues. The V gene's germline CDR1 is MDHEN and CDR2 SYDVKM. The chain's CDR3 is CASSLIGTAYEQYF. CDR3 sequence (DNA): TGTGCCAGCAGTTTAATCGGGACAGCCTACGAGCAGTACTTC.

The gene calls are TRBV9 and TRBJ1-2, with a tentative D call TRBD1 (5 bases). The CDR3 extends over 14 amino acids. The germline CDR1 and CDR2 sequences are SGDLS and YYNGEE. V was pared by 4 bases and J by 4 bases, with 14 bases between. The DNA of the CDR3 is TGTGCCAGCAGCCCACCCCAGGGCCGCTATGGCTACACCTTC. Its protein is CASSPPQGRYGYTF. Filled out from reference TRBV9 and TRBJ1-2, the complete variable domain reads DSGVTQTPKHLITATGQRVTLRCSPRSGDLSVYWYQQSLDQGLQFLIQYYNGEERAKGNILERFSAQQFPDLHSELNLSSLELGDSALYFCASSPPQGRYGYTFGSGTRLTVV.

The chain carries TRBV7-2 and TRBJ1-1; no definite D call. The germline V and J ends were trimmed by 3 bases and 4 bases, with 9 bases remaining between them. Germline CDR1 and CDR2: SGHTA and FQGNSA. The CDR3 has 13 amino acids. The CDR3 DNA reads TGTGCCAGCAGCTTGAGAAGCGGCACTGAAGCTTTCTTT. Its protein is CASSLRSGTEAFF.

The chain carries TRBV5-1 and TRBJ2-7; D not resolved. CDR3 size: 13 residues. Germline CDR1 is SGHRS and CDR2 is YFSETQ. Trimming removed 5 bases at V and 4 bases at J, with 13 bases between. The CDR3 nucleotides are TGCGCCAGCAGTTCCTCCCCCCCTTACGAGCAGTACTTC. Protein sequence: CASSSSPPYEQYF.

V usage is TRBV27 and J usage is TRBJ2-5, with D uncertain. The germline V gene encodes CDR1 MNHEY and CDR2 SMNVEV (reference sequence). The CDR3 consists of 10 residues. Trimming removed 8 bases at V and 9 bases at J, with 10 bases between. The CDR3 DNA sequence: TGTGCCAGCGGCCCCCTGGCCCAGTACTTC. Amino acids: CASGPLAQYF.

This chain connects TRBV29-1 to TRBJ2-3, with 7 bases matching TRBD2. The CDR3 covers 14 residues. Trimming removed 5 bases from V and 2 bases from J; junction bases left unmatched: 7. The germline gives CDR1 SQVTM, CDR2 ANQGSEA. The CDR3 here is CSVRGSGATDTQYF. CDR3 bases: TGCAGCGTTCGGGGGAGCGGGGCCACAGATACGCAGTATTTT.

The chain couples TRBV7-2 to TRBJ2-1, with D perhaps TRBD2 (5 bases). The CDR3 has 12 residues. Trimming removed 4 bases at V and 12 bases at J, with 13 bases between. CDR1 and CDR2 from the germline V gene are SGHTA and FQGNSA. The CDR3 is CASSSTAVGQFF. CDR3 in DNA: TGTGCCAGCAGCTCCACAGCGGTTGGGCAGTTCTTC.

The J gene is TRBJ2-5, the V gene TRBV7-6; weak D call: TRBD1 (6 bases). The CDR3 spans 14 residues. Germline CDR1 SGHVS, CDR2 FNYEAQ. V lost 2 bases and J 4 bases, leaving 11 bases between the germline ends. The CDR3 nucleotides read TGTGCCAGCAGCTTATTACAGGGTAGAGAGACCCAGTACTTC. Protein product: CASSLLQGRETQYF.

The CDR3 DNA follows: TGTGCCAGCAGCTTCTGGGGGGGGGACACTGAAGCTTTCTTT. The encoded protein is CASSFWGGDTEAFF. The chain couples TRBV5-4 to TRBJ1-1; possibly TRBD1 for D (5 bases). The CDR3 length is 14 residues. With 2 bases removed from V and 3 bases from J, the gap between germline ends came to 11 bases. Germline assignment: CDR1 SGHNT and CDR2 YYREEE (reference sequence).

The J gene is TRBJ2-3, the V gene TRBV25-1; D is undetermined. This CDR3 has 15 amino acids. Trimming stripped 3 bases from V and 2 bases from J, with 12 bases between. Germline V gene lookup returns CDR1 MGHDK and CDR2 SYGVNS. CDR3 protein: CASSDYHANTDTQYF. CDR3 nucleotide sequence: TGTGCCAGCAGTGACTACCATGCTAACACAGATACGCAGTATTTT.

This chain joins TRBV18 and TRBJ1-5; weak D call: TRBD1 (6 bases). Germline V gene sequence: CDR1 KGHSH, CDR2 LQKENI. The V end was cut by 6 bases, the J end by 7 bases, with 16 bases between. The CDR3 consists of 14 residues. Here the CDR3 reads CASSSDRKGQPQHF. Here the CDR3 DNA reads TGTGCCAGCTCGTCCGACAGGAAAGGCCAGCCCCAGCATTTT.

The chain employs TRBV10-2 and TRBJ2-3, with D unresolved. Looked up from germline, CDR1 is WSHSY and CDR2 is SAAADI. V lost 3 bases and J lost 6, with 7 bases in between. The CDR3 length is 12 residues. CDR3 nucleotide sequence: TGCGCCAGCAGTGAAGTCGGGGATACGCAGTATTTT. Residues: CASSEVGDTQYF.

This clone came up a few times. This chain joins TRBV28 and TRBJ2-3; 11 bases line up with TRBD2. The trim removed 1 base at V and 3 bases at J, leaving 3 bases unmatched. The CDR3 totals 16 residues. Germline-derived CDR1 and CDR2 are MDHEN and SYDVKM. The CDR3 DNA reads TGTGCCAGCAGTTTATTCGGGACTAGCGGTACAGATACGCAGTATTTT. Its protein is CASSLFGTSGTDTQYF.

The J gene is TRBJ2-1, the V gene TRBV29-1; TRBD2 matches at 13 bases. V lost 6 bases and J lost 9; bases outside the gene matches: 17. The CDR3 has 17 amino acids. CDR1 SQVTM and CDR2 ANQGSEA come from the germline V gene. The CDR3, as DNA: TGCAGCGTCACCCCGCACGGACTAGCGGGGGTAAAAAGTGAGCAGTTCTTC. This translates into CSVTPHGLAGVKSEQFF.

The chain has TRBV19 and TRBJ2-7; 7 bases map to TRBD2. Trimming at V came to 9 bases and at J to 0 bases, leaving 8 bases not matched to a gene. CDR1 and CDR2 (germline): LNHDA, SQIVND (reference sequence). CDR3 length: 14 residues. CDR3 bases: TGTGCCAGCGGAGAGCGGGACCTCTCCTACGAGCAGTACTTC. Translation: CASGERDLSYEQYF. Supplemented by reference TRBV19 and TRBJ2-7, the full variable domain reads DGGITQSPKYLFRKEGQNVTLSCEQNLNHDAMYWYRQDPGQGLRLIYYSQIVNDFQKGDIAEGYSVSREKKESFPLTVTSAQKNPTAFYLCASGERDLSYEQYFGPGTRLTVT.

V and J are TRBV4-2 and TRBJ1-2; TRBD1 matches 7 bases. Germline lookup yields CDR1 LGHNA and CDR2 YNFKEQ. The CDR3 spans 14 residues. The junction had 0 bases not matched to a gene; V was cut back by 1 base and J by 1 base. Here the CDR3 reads CASSQGTGNYGYTF. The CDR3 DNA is TGTGCCAGCAGCCAAGGGACAGGTAACTATGGCTACACCTTC.

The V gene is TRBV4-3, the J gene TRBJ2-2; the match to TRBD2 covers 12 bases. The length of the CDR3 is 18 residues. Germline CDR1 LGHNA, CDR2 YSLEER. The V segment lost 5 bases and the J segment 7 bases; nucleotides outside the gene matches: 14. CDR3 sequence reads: CASSKGLAGTMGSGELFF. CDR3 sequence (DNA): TGCGCCAGCAGCAAAGGACTAGCGGGAACCATGGGGAGCGGGGAGCTGTTTTTT.

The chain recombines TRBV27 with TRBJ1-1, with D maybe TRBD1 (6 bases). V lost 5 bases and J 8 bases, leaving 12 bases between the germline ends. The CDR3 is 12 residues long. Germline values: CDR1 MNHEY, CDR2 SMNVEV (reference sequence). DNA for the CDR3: TGTGCCAGCAGTGAACAGGGAGGGGAAGCTTTCTTT. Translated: CASSEQGGEAFF.

The CDR3 sequence: CASRGLQRGYTF. The CDR3, as DNA: TGTGCCAGCAGGGGCCTTCAGCGGGGCTACACCTTC. This chain links TRBV6-5 with TRBJ1-2; D gene uncertain. Germline V gene data show CDR1 as MNHEY and CDR2 as SVGAGI. The CDR3 runs 12 residues. V shed 6 bases and J shed 8 bases, with 13 bases lying between them.

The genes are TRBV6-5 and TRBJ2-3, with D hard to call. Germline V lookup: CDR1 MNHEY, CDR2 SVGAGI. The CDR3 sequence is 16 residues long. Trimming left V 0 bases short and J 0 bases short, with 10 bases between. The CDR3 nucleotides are TGTGCCAGCAGTTACTCGTCTGTTTCTAGCACAGATACGCAGTATTTT. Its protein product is CASSYSSVSSTDTQYF.

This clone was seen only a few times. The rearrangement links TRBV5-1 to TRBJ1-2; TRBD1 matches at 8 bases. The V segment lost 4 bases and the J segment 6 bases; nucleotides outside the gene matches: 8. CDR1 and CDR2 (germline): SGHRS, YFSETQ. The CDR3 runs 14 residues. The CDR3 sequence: CASSLQGAQDGYTF. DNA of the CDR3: TGCGCCAGCAGCCTGCAGGGGGCCCAAGATGGCTACACCTTC.

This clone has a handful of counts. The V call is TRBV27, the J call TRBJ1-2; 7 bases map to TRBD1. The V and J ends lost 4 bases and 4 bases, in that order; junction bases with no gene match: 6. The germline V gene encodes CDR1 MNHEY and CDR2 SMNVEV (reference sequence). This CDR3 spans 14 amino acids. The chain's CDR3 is CASSSNPGGYGYTF. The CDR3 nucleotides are TGTGCCAGCAGTTCTAATCCAGGGGGCTATGGCTACACCTTC.

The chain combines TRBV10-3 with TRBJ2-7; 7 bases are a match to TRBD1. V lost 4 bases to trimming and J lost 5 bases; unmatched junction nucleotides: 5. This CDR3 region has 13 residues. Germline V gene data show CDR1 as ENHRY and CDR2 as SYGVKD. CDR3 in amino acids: CAISGYRGNEQYF. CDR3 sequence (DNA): TGTGCCATCAGTGGTTACAGGGGAAACGAGCAGTACTTC.

CDR3 in amino acids: CASSSASGLAYEQYF. As DNA, the CDR3 is TGTGCCAGCAGTTCCGCCTCAGGTTTGGCCTACGAGCAGTACTTC. The V and J genes are TRBV6-5 and TRBJ2-7; D unclear. CDR1 is MNHEY, CDR2 SVGAGI, per germline. Trimming removed 4 bases from V and 2 bases from J, with 15 bases in between. The CDR3 loop spans 15 amino acids.

CDR3 DNA: TGCGCCAGCAGCTTTGGGACAGGGGGTGACAATCAGCCCCAGCATTTT. It codes for CASSFGTGGDNQPQHF. The gene calls are TRBV5-1 and TRBJ1-5; TRBD1 matches 11 bases. The germline V gene encodes CDR1 SGHRS and CDR2 YFSETQ. The CDR3 totals 16 residues. V was clipped by 2 bases and J by 3 bases; unmatched bases: 4.